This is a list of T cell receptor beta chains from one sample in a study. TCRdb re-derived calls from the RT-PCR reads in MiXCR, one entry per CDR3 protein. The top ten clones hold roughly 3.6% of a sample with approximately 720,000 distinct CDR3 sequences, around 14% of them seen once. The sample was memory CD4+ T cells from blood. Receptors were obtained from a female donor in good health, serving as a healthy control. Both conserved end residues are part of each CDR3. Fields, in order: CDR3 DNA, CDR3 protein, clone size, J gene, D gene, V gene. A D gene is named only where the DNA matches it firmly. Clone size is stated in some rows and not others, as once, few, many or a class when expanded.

CDR3nt: TGCGCCAGCGCTCCGACTGGGGAGTACAATGAGCAGTTCTTC
CDR3aa: CASAPTGEYNEQFF
abundance: few
j_gene: TRBJ2-1
d_gene: NA
v_gene: TRBV5-1

CDR3nt: TGTGCCAGCGACGGACCGGGGACAGCCCCCTCCTACGAGCAGTACTTC
CDR3aa: CASDGPGTAPSYEQYF
abundance: NA
j_gene: TRBJ2-7
d_gene: TRBD1
v_gene: TRBV28

CDR3nt: TGCGCCAGCAGACGGGACCCCCCCGCTGAAGCTTTCTTT
CDR3aa: CASRRDPPAEAFF
abundance: NA
j_gene: TRBJ1-1
d_gene: NA
v_gene: TRBV5-1

CDR3nt: TGTGCCACCAGCGTGTTGGACAGGGAGGATCAGCCCCAGCATTTT
CDR3aa: CATSVLDREDQPQHF
abundance: NA
j_gene: TRBJ1-5
d_gene: TRBD1
v_gene: TRBV24-1

CDR3nt: TGCGCCAGCAGCTTCTCGGGGGCGAACACTGAAGCTTTCTTT
CDR3aa: CASSFSGANTEAFF
abundance: few
j_gene: TRBJ1-1
d_gene: NA
v_gene: TRBV5-1

CDR3nt: TGTGCCAGCAGCTTAGCCCCAGGGGTATCCACTGAAGCTTTCTTT
CDR3aa: CASSLAPGVSTEAFF
abundance: many
j_gene: TRBJ1-1
d_gene: NA
v_gene: TRBV7-8

CDR3nt: TGCGCCAGCTCCTATAGGACTAGCGGATACGAGCAGTACTTC
CDR3aa: CASSYRTSGYEQYF
abundance: many
j_gene: TRBJ2-7
d_gene: TRBD2
v_gene: TRBV5-1

CDR3nt: TGCAGTGCCGCTTGGACGTTTGAAAAACTGTTTTTT
CDR3aa: CSAAWTFEKLFF
abundance: NA
j_gene: TRBJ1-4
d_gene: NA
v_gene: TRBV20-1

CDR3nt: TGTGCCAGCAGCCCAGGACAGGGGTCCTACAATGAGCAGTTCTTC
CDR3aa: CASSPGQGSYNEQFF
abundance: many
j_gene: TRBJ2-1
d_gene: TRBD1
v_gene: TRBV7-2

CDR3nt: TGCAGTGCTCCCCCGCCCGAGACTAGCACAGATACGCAGTATTTT
CDR3aa: CSAPPPETSTDTQYF
abundance: many
j_gene: TRBJ2-3
d_gene: NA
v_gene: TRBV20-1

CDR3nt: TGTGCCAGCAGCTCAACTAGTGTCGATGAGCAGTTCTTC
CDR3aa: CASSSTSVDEQFF
abundance: few
j_gene: TRBJ2-1
d_gene: NA
v_gene: TRBV5-8

CDR3nt: TGCAGTGCTGCCCTCAGCGCGAGTTACAATGAGCAGTTCTTC
CDR3aa: CSAALSASYNEQFF
abundance: NA
j_gene: TRBJ2-1
d_gene: NA
v_gene: TRBV20-1

CDR3nt: TGCAGCGTCACGAGGCAGGGGGCGGCGTACGAGCAGTACTTC
CDR3aa: CSVTRQGAAYEQYF
abundance: many
j_gene: TRBJ2-7
d_gene: TRBD1
v_gene: TRBV29-1

CDR3nt: TGTGCCAGCAGCAGGGCCCCCCGCAATGAGCAGTTCTTC
CDR3aa: CASSRAPRNEQFF
abundance: many
j_gene: TRBJ2-1
d_gene: NA
v_gene: TRBV11-2

CDR3nt: TGTGCCAGTTCAACTCAGGGCGATGGACCCTACGAGCAGTACTTC
CDR3aa: CASSTQGDGPYEQYF
abundance: many
j_gene: TRBJ2-7
d_gene: NA
v_gene: TRBV9

CDR3nt: TGTGCCACCAGTGATTGGGGGACTAAAGGCGGGGAGCTGTTTTTT
CDR3aa: CATSDWGTKGGELFF
abundance: NA
j_gene: TRBJ2-2
d_gene: TRBD2
v_gene: TRBV24-1

CDR3nt: TGTGCCAGCAGTTCCATCGACAGGGGGAACACTGAAGCTTTCTTT
CDR3aa: CASSSIDRGNTEAFF
abundance: many
j_gene: TRBJ1-1
d_gene: TRBD1
v_gene: TRBV6-6

CDR3nt: TGCAGCGTTGACGGGACTAGCGGGATCTACAATGAGCAGTTCTTC
CDR3aa: CSVDGTSGIYNEQFF
abundance: many
j_gene: TRBJ2-1
d_gene: TRBD2
v_gene: TRBV29-1

CDR3nt: TGTGCCAGCAGGACCCGGACAGGGAGGGAGACCCAGTACTTC
CDR3aa: CASRTRTGRETQYF
abundance: NA
j_gene: TRBJ2-5
d_gene: TRBD1
v_gene: TRBV27

CDR3nt: TGTGCCAGCAGTCCGAACAGGGTAGCCGGGGAGCTGTTTTTT
CDR3aa: CASSPNRVAGELFF
abundance: few
j_gene: TRBJ2-2
d_gene: NA
v_gene: TRBV27

CDR3nt: TGTGCCAGCAGTGGACCTGACAGGATGAACACTGAAGCTTTCTTT
CDR3aa: CASSGPDRMNTEAFF
abundance: NA
j_gene: TRBJ1-1
d_gene: NA
v_gene: TRBV12-3/TRBV12-4

CDR3nt: TGCAGTGCTAGCATTCGCCAAGAGACCCAGTACTTC
CDR3aa: CSASIRQETQYF
abundance: many
j_gene: TRBJ2-5
d_gene: NA
v_gene: TRBV20-1

CDR3nt: TGTGCCAGCAGTTTATCGTGGCCTCTTGATACGCAGTATTTT
CDR3aa: CASSLSWPLDTQYF
abundance: few
j_gene: TRBJ2-3
d_gene: NA
v_gene: TRBV27

CDR3nt: TGTGCCAGCAGCCGTACAGGGGCCGAGCAGTACTTC
CDR3aa: CASSRTGAEQYF
abundance: many
j_gene: TRBJ2-7
d_gene: TRBD1
v_gene: TRBV7-2

CDR3nt: TGCGCCAGCAGCTTGACTAGCGGGACGTCCTACAATGAGCAGTTCTTC
CDR3aa: CASSLTSGTSYNEQFF
abundance: NA
j_gene: TRBJ2-1
d_gene: TRBD2
v_gene: TRBV5-1

CDR3nt: TGTGCCAGCAGCAGCGGACTAGCTTACGAGCAGTACTTC
CDR3aa: CASSSGLAYEQYF
abundance: many
j_gene: TRBJ2-7
d_gene: TRBD2
v_gene: TRBV5-5

CDR3nt: TGCAGTGCTAGCGGGACGCATAAGGAGGGCACCTTC
CDR3aa: CSASGTHKEGTF
abundance: few
j_gene: TRBJ1-2
d_gene: NA
v_gene: TRBV20-1

CDR3nt: TGTGCCAGCAGCGAGCAGGGGAAGGGTGAGCAGTTCTTC
CDR3aa: CASSEQGKGEQFF
abundance: NA
j_gene: TRBJ2-1
d_gene: NA
v_gene: TRBV9

CDR3nt: TGTGCCAGCAGCGTAGCAGGGACGAACACCGGGGAGCTGTTTTTT
CDR3aa: CASSVAGTNTGELFF
abundance: NA
j_gene: TRBJ2-2
d_gene: NA
v_gene: TRBV9

CDR3nt: TGTGCCAGCAGCCAAGGGTATGGGTTGGATACGCAGTATTTT
CDR3aa: CASSQGYGLDTQYF
abundance: many
j_gene: TRBJ2-3
d_gene: NA
v_gene: TRBV3-1

CDR3nt: TGTGCCACCAGTTACGGACAGGGGACAGATACGCAGTATTTT
CDR3aa: CATSYGQGTDTQYF
abundance: many
j_gene: TRBJ2-3
d_gene: TRBD1
v_gene: TRBV24-1

CDR3nt: TGTGCCAGCAGCCCCTGGTCGTCGGATACGCAGTATTTT
CDR3aa: CASSPWSSDTQYF
abundance: NA
j_gene: TRBJ2-3
d_gene: NA
v_gene: TRBV9

CDR3nt: TGTGCCTGGAGTGTATTCACTGAAGCTTTCTTT
CDR3aa: CAWSVFTEAFF
abundance: few
j_gene: TRBJ1-1
d_gene: NA
v_gene: TRBV30

CDR3nt: TGTGCCAGTAGTAGTTTTTCTAGTGGCTACACCTTC
CDR3aa: CASSSFSSGYTF
abundance: NA
j_gene: TRBJ1-2
d_gene: NA
v_gene: TRBV19

CDR3nt: TGCAGCGTTGATGACGACCGGACCAACTATGGCTACACCTTC
CDR3aa: CSVDDDRTNYGYTF
abundance: many
j_gene: TRBJ1-2
d_gene: NA
v_gene: TRBV29-1

CDR3nt: TGTGCCATCAGTTGGGACAGCCAAGAGACCCAGTACTTC
CDR3aa: CAISWDSQETQYF
abundance: many
j_gene: TRBJ2-5
d_gene: TRBD1
v_gene: TRBV10-3

CDR3nt: TGCAGTGCTAGTCTCGGGAGTGCCTACAATGAGCAGTTCTTC
CDR3aa: CSASLGSAYNEQFF
abundance: many
j_gene: TRBJ2-1
d_gene: NA
v_gene: TRBV20-1

CDR3nt: TGTGCCAGCAGTCAACCAGGGGGGAGTATGAACGAGCAGTACTTC
CDR3aa: CASSQPGGSMNEQYF
abundance: NA
j_gene: TRBJ2-7
d_gene: NA
v_gene: TRBV28

CDR3nt: TGCAGCGCCCGGGACACCCCGAGTTCACCCCTCCACTTT
CDR3aa: CSARDTPSSPLHF
abundance: NA
j_gene: TRBJ1-6
d_gene: NA
v_gene: TRBV29-1

CDR3nt: TGTGCCAGCAGTTCCGGGGTTTCCTACAATGAGCAGTTCTTC
CDR3aa: CASSSGVSYNEQFF
abundance: NA
j_gene: TRBJ2-1
d_gene: NA
v_gene: TRBV7-2

CDR3nt: TGTGCCAGCAGTTCCCTCAAGGGGTTGAGCTCCTACAATGAGCAGTTCTTC
CDR3aa: CASSSLKGLSSYNEQFF
abundance: many
j_gene: TRBJ2-1
d_gene: NA
v_gene: TRBV28

CDR3nt: TGTGCCAGCAGCTTGAACCAGGGGACAGATACGCAGTATTTT
CDR3aa: CASSLNQGTDTQYF
abundance: NA
j_gene: TRBJ2-3
d_gene: NA
v_gene: TRBV7-2

CDR3nt: TGCGCCAGCAGCCAAGTGGGTAGGAGCATCAATTCACCCCTCCACTTT
CDR3aa: CASSQVGRSINSPLHF
abundance: NA
j_gene: TRBJ1-6
d_gene: NA
v_gene: TRBV4-3